A single sample gave rise to the 24 T cell receptor beta chains below, sequenced in a study of cytomegalovirus exposure and HLA in healthy donors. The assay was immunoSEQ multiplex PCR, and TCRdb's table has in-frame clones only and misses some. The table has 150,000 to 200,000 clones, roughly 80% seen once. Material for sequencing was PBMCs. Receptors originate from a man aged 18 to 30 in good health and CMV-seropositive.

V gene TRBV30 combines with J gene TRBJ1-2; 9 nucleotides line up with TRBD1. The CDR3 loop spans 13 amino acids. Germline assignment: CDR1 GTSNPN and CDR2 SVGIG (reference sequence). V dropped 4 bases and J dropped 8; count of bases not matched to a gene: 8. The CDR3 nucleotides read TGTGCCTGGAAATTCGGACAGGGGAAGGGCTACACCTTC. As protein: CAWKFGQGKGYTF.

The chain has TRBV6-6 and TRBJ2-7; 9 positions agree with TRBD1. The CDR3 extends over 15 amino acids. J lost 3 bases, V lost 1 base, and 4 bases had no gene match. CDR1 is MNHNY, CDR2 SVGAGI, per germline (reference sequence). CDR3 protein: CASSYYGTGNYEQYF. The DNA for the CDR3 is TGTGCCAGCAGTTACTACGGGACAGGGAACTACGAGCAGTACTTC.

J is TRBJ1-2 and V is TRBV4-1; tentatively, D is TRBD1 (6 bases). The CDR3 consists of 14 residues. Trimming left V 2 bases short and J 6 bases short, with 13 bases between. In germline, CDR1 is MGHRA, CDR2 YSYEKL. The CDR3 DNA reads TGCGCCAGCAGCCAAAACCGGGACAAAAATGGCTACACCTTC. This encodes CASSQNRDKNGYTF.

V is TRBV5-6 and J is TRBJ2-4; 8 bases are shared with TRBD1. The CDR3 spans 15 residues. Germline CDR1 reads SGHDT; CDR2 reads YYEEEE. V shed 3 bases and J 7 bases; nucleotides not matched to a gene: 9. The CDR3: CASSWGGRQGNIQYF. The CDR3 DNA reads as TGTGCCAGCAGCTGGGGTGGGAGACAGGGGAACATTCAGTACTTC.

V and J are TRBV21-1 and TRBJ2-7; TRBD2, as called in the table, went unchecked against the DNA. TRBV21-1 is given as a pseudogene. CDR3 length equals 18 residues. CDR3 sequence reads: CASSKARPRRRGSYEQYF. CDR3 DNA sequence: TGTGCCAGCAGCAAAGCAAGGCCTAGAAGGCGCGGATCCTACGAGCAGTACTTC.

The gene calls are TRBV7-9 and TRBJ1-2, with TRBD1 matching over 8 bases. This CDR3 is 14 amino acids long. V was pared by 4 bases and J by 3 bases, with 4 bases of the junction left unmatched. Germline V gene sequence: CDR1 SEHNR, CDR2 FQNEAQ (reference sequence). The CDR3 sequence is CASSSGTGHYGYTF. Here the CDR3 DNA reads TGTGCCAGCAGCTCAGGGACAGGCCACTATGGCTACACCTTC.

V is TRBV7-2 and J is TRBJ2-1; 13 bases line up with TRBD2. Germline V gives CDR1 SGHTA, CDR2 FQGNSA. This CDR3 has 16 residues. The trim removed 4 bases at V and 8 bases at J, leaving 8 bases unmatched. The CDR3 loop is CASSSWTSGSVYEQFF. CDR3 nucleotides: TGTGCCAGCAGCTCGTGGACTAGCGGGAGTGTGTATGAGCAGTTCTTC.

V and J are TRBV7-9 and TRBJ2-5; TRBD1 aligns across 7 bases. This CDR3 has 14 amino acids. The trim removed 5 bases at V and 5 bases at J, leaving 8 bases unmatched. CDR1 is SEHNR, CDR2 FQNEAQ, per germline (reference sequence). CDR3 sequence reads: CASSIRGTRETQYF. CDR3 DNA: TGTGCCAGCAGCATCAGGGGGACAAGGGAGACCCAGTACTTC.

This clone came up once. The chain uses TRBV30 and TRBJ2-7; 9 bases map to TRBD1. V lost 3 bases, J lost 7 bases, and 7 bases stayed unmatched. Germline V gives CDR1 GTSNPN, CDR2 SVGIG (reference sequence). This CDR3 is 13 amino acids long. In DNA, the CDR3 is TGTGCCTGGAGCTCAGGACAGGGGAGAGAGCAGTACTTC. Encoded protein: CAWSSGQGREQYF.

The rearrangement uses TRBV5-6 and TRBJ2-3; a possible D gene is TRBD2 (5 bases). CDR3 length equals 14 residues. The germline V gene encodes CDR1 SGHDT and CDR2 YYEEEE. V gave up 6 bases and J gave up 4 bases, with 15 bases separating them. The CDR3, as DNA: TGTGCCAGCACCCAGCGTATGGGAGCAGATACGCAGTATTTT. Protein: CASTQRMGADTQYF.

This clone was detected only a few times. The V call is TRBV28, the J call TRBJ2-7, with D perhaps TRBD2 (5 bases). The CDR3 totals 12 residues. V lost 5 bases and J 4 bases, leaving 9 bases between the germline ends. CDR1 and CDR2 from the germline V gene are MDHEN and SYDVKM. The CDR3 loop is CASSRSGYEQYF. CDR3 nucleotide sequence: TGTGCCAGCAGTAGGAGCGGTTACGAGCAGTACTTC. Together with reference TRBV28 and TRBJ2-7, the CDR3 gives the full variable domain: DVKVTQSSRYLVKRTGEKVFLECVQDMDHENMFWYRQDPGLGLRLIYFSYDVKMKEKGDIPEGYSVSREKKERFSLILESASTNQTSMYLCASSRSGYEQYFGPGTRLTVT.

In nucleotides, the CDR3 is TGTGCCAGCAGGCGAGATACGCAGTATTTT. It codes for CASRRDTQYF. This rearrangement joins TRBV6-1 to TRBJ2-3, with D hard to call. V gave up 6 bases and J gave up 5 bases, with 3 bases separating them. This CDR3 region has 10 residues. CDR1 MNHNS and CDR2 SASEGT come from the germline V gene.

This clone was seen more than once but under ten times. CDR3 protein: CASSEGTSGSSYEQYF. The CDR3 DNA is TGTGCCAGCAGTGAAGGTACTAGCGGGAGCTCCTACGAGCAGTACTTC. The chain couples TRBV6-1 to TRBJ2-7; TRBD2 agrees at 11 bases. V shed 1 base, J shed 0 bases, and the junction held 2 bases outside the gene matches. The CDR3 sequence is 16 residues long. The germline V gene has CDR1 MNHNS and CDR2 SASEGT.

The rearrangement joins TRBV6-1 to TRBJ2-1, with 7 bases fitting TRBD2. The germline CDR1 and CDR2 sequences are MNHNS and SASEGT. The CDR3 is 13 amino acids. V shed 6 bases and J 8 bases; nucleotides not matched to a gene: 7. CDR3 protein: CASRRLAVDEQFF. The CDR3 DNA sequence: TGTGCCAGCAGGAGGCTAGCGGTGGATGAGCAGTTCTTC.

This clone came up many times. V and J are TRBV30 and TRBJ2-5, with TRBD2 identical over 9 bases. The junction had 7 bases not matched to a gene; V was cut back by 0 bases and J by 5 bases. This CDR3 region has 15 residues. Germline CDR1 GTSNPN, CDR2 SVGIG (reference sequence). The CDR3 here is CAWSVRGRARETQYF. The CDR3, as DNA: TGTGCCTGGAGTGTACGCGGGAGGGCTCGCGAGACCCAGTACTTC.

This clone has only one observation. The J gene is TRBJ2-3, the V gene TRBV4-1; weak D call: TRBD1 (8 bases). The germline V and J ends were trimmed by 0 bases and 4 bases, with 23 bases remaining between them. Germline V lookup: CDR1 MGHRA, CDR2 YSYEKL. The CDR3 spans 19 residues. The CDR3 nucleotides are TGCGCCAGCAGCCAAGACTCTGGGGGAGGGCCAGGGGGCGCAGATACGCAGTATTTT. It is translated as CASSQDSGGGPGGADTQYF.

This chain links TRBV30 with TRBJ1-5; unclear D gene. Germline V gives CDR1 GTSNPN, CDR2 SVGIG (reference sequence). The CDR3 has 13 amino acids. The V end lost 2 bases, the J end lost 2 bases, and 7 bases lay between the germline ends. CDR3 sequence (DNA): TGTGCCTGGAGTCGGGAGCGCAATCAGCCCCAGCATTTT. Amino acid sequence: CAWSRERNQPQHF. Combining the CDR3 with reference TRBV30 and TRBJ1-5 gives the whole variable domain SQTIHQWPATLVQPVGSPLSLECTVEGTSNPNLYWYRQAAGRGLQLLFYSVGIGQISSEVPQNLSASRPQDRQFILSSKKLLLSDSGFYLCAWSRERNQPQHFGDGTRLSIL.

This chain connects TRBV29-1 to TRBJ1-5; 7 positions match TRBD1. Germline trimming cut 4 bases from V and 5 bases from J; bases unmatched to any gene: 5. The CDR3 has 13 residues. Germline loops: CDR1 SQVTM, CDR2 ANQGSEA. As DNA, the CDR3 is TGCAGCGTTGGAAGACAGGGTGATCAGCCCCAGCATTTT. Residues: CSVGRQGDQPQHF.

The chain has TRBV5-4 and TRBJ2-7; 9 bases match TRBD2. This CDR3 contains 15 residues. Germline assignment: CDR1 SGHNT and CDR2 YYREEE (reference sequence). Trimming took 3 bases from V and 9 from J; bases not matched to a gene: 13. CDR3 coding DNA: TGTGCCAGCAGCTCTGAAGCGGGAGGACTCCCCAGGCAGTACTTC. Translating gives CASSSEAGGLPRQYF.

V gene TRBV27 combines with J gene TRBJ2-1; possibly TRBD2 for D (5 bases). V shed 5 bases and J shed 3 bases, with 11 bases lying between them. Germline CDR1 and CDR2: MNHEY and SMNVEV (reference sequence). The CDR3 contains 14 residues. The CDR3 reads CASSPPSGYNEQFF. As DNA, the CDR3 is TGTGCCAGCAGTCCCCCCAGCGGCTACAATGAGCAGTTCTTC.

The chain is built from TRBV30 and TRBJ2-7; 7 nucleotides agree with TRBD2. Germline V gives CDR1 GTSNPN, CDR2 SVGIG (reference sequence). The CDR3 is 15 residues long. V was clipped by 3 bases and J by 6 bases; unmatched bases: 14. CDR3 residues: CAWSPGGVPASEQYF. CDR3 in DNA: TGTGCCTGGAGCCCTGGGGGGGTCCCGGCTTCCGAGCAGTACTTC.

This chain links TRBV6-1 with TRBJ2-7; TRBD2 matches at 7 bases. Germline-derived CDR1 and CDR2 are MNHNS and SASEGT. The CDR3 totals 14 residues. The V gene end was trimmed by 1 base and the J gene end by 2 bases; junction bases not matched to a gene: 2. As DNA, the CDR3 is TGTGCCAGCAGTGAAGACACTAGCGCCTACGAGCAGTACTTC. Its protein product is CASSEDTSAYEQYF.

V usage is TRBV6-4 and J usage is TRBJ2-6, with 10 bases that match TRBD2. The CDR3 extends over 18 amino acids. With 0 bases clipped from V and 0 bases from J, the junction kept 2 bases outside the gene matches. CDR1 and CDR2 (germline): MRHNA, SNTAGT. The CDR3 coding sequence is TGTGCCAGCAGTGACTCTCCTAGCGGGGGCTCTGGGGCCAACGTCCTGACTTTC. Amino acids: CASSDSPSGGSGANVLTF.

The rearrangement joins TRBV19 to TRBJ1-5; D unresolved. Per the germline V gene, CDR1 is LNHDA and CDR2 is SQIVND (reference sequence). The CDR3 has 13 residues. Trimming removed 7 bases from V and 6 bases from J, with 13 bases in between. CDR3 amino acids: CASNGVSAQPQHF. The CDR3 bases are TGTGCCAGTAACGGGGTTTCGGCTCAGCCCCAGCATTTT.